The 12 T cell receptor beta chains presented below share a single source sample, sequenced in a study of blood T cell repertoires in COVID-19. Data came from immunoSEQ multiplex PCR; TCRdb stores just in-frame clones and leaves some out. The sample includes about 210,000 clones, roughly 82% seen only once; the top ten take approximately 12%. The source material was peripheral blood. The source is a woman aged 40 to 50 with acute or convalescent COVID-19.

The sample holds one count of this clone. V usage is TRBV15 and J usage is TRBJ2-7, with 12 bases that match TRBD1. This CDR3 spans 17 amino acids. With V trimmed by 2 bases and J by 3 bases, 8 bases remained unmatched. Germline V gene sequence: CDR1 LNHNV, CDR2 YYDKDF (reference sequence). CDR3 residues: CATSRLGQGALFYEQYF. The CDR3 DNA follows: TGTGCCACCAGCAGATTGGGACAGGGGGCCCTATTCTACGAGCAGTACTTC.

This chain links TRBV11-2 with TRBJ2-7; D is uncertain. The germline V and J ends were trimmed by 3 bases and 5 bases, with 14 bases remaining between them. The CDR3 is made up of 14 amino acids. The germline V gene encodes CDR1 SGHAT and CDR2 FQNNGV. In nucleotides, the CDR3 is TGTGCCAGCAGCTTCCGCTCGGGTCCGCACGAGCAGTACTTC. Its translation: CASSFRSGPHEQYF.

This chain uses TRBV10-3 with TRBJ1-1; D might be TRBD1 (5 bases). The germline V and J ends were trimmed by 7 bases and 1 base, with 10 bases remaining between them. CDR3 length equals 13 residues. Germline CDR1 and CDR2: ENHRY and SYGVKD. CDR3 loop: CAINSGSNTEAFF. The CDR3 nucleotides read TGTGCCATCAACTCAGGGTCGAACACTGAAGCTTTCTTT.

The J gene is TRBJ1-1, the V gene TRBV6-1; no firm D call. CDR1 and CDR2 from the germline V gene are MNHNS and SASEGT. This CDR3 is 13 amino acids long. The germline V and J ends were trimmed by 1 base and 1 base, with 4 bases remaining between them. DNA of the CDR3: TGTGCCAGCAGTGAAGTTCGGAACACTGAAGCTTTCTTT. Amino acids: CASSEVRNTEAFF.

The gene calls are TRBV3-1 (or the pseudogene TRBV3-2) and TRBJ2-3; 7 bases are shared with TRBD1. This CDR3 region has 16 residues. The J segment lost 0 bases and the V segment lost 4 bases, leaving 7 bases of the junction unmatched. CDR1 is LGHDT and CDR2 is YNNKEL in the germline V gene (reference sequence). The CDR3 here is CASSLPRQGSTDTQYF. Here the CDR3 DNA reads TGTGCCAGCAGCCTCCCGAGACAGGGAAGCACAGATACGCAGTATTTT.

CDR3 DNA sequence: TGTGCCAGCAGTGAAAGGTGGGCTTACTATGGCTACACCTTC. This translates into CASSERWAYYGYTF. The rearrangement links TRBV6-1 to TRBJ1-2; no clear D gene. Germline CDR1 is MNHNS and CDR2 is SASEGT. The CDR3 has 14 residues. The ends were cut back, 2 bases at V and 3 bases at J, with 10 bases in the middle.

This clone occurred a few times. CDR3 residues: CASSLGLAGLTDTQYF. CDR3 sequence (DNA): TGCGCCAGCAGCCTCGGACTAGCGGGTCTCACAGATACGCAGTATTTT. V is TRBV4-1 and J is TRBJ2-3; TRBD2 agrees at 11 bases. Losses at the gene ends were 4 bases for V and 2 bases for J; bases not matched to a gene: 5. In germline, CDR1 is MGHRA, CDR2 YSYEKL. The CDR3 sequence is 16 residues long.

This chain uses TRBV20-1 with TRBJ2-3; no reliable D call. CDR1 is DFQATT and CDR2 is SNEGSKA in the germline V gene (reference sequence). This CDR3 is built from 11 residues. Trimming stripped 5 bases from V and 7 bases from J, with 10 bases between. This chain's CDR3 is CSAAHTNTQYF. The CDR3 coding sequence is TGCAGTGCTGCCCACACTAATACGCAGTATTTT.

The chain uses TRBV4-3 and TRBJ2-7; TRBD2 might be the D (6 bases). Trimming shortened V by 0 bases and J by 2 bases, and 14 bases separated the two germline ends. Germline CDR1 and CDR2: LGHNA and YSLEER. This CDR3 is 16 amino acids long. Written as DNA, the CDR3 is TGCGCCAGCAGCCAAGATCTAGATGCGGGGACCTACGAGCAGTACTTC. It translates to CASSQDLDAGTYEQYF.

This sequence joins TRBV27 and TRBJ1-1; no clear D gene. The germline CDR1 and CDR2 sequences are MNHEY and SMNVEV (reference sequence). With 7 bases removed from V and 4 bases from J, the gap between germline ends came to 10 bases. CDR3 length: 12 amino acids. CDR3 sequence (DNA): TGTGCCAGCAATTCGGGAAGCACTGAAGCTTTCTTT. Translation gives CASNSGSTEAFF.

J is TRBJ2-7 and V is TRBV21-1; the DNA was not compared with TRBD2, the D call given in the table. TRBV21-1 is a pseudogene segment. The CDR3 extends over 17 amino acids. CDR3 in amino acids: CASSTKRRGDTGYEQYF. DNA of the CDR3: TGTGCCAGCAGCACAAAAAGGCGGGGAGACACGGGTTACGAGCAGTACTTC.

The chain has TRBV5-1 and TRBJ2-7; maybe TRBD2 (5 bases). This CDR3 region has 12 residues. Trimming removed 4 bases at V and 7 bases at J, with 12 bases between. CDR1 is SGHRS, CDR2 YFSETQ, per germline. The chain's CDR3 is CASSRTQREQYF. DNA of the CDR3: TGCGCCAGCAGCCGGACTCAACGGGAGCAGTACTTC.